The clone carrying this T cell receptor (beta chain) was seen a few times. Its antigen is as yet unknown. The CDR3 contains 18 residues. Germline CDR1 SGHRS, CDR2 YFSETQ. The V gene lost 2 bases and the J gene lost 3 bases, with 20 bases spanning the gap. The study ran its PCR with 60 Vbeta and 13 Jbeta primers. Authors' analysis steps: As a later analysis found, there were roughly 80 million unique TCR beta chains, of which some 9.9 million were shared. Measured with immunoSEQ multiplex PCR; TCRdb has only the in-frame clones, and not every one. V and J calls plus clone size are reproduced from that table; the DNA served to infer D and trimming. Found here are some 150,000 clones, roughly 85% of them singletons; the top ten hold almost 6.5%. The data were taken from a study of cytomegalovirus exposure and HLA in healthy donors. General observations from the study: Later analysis demonstrated an association between a missense DCLRE1C variant and TCR beta V- and J-gene trimming. Later on, an analysis tied some 17,000 TCR beta sequences to HLA alleles at 0.05 false discovery rate. The classifier, whose performance was assessed in both the original and validation cohorts, reportedly diagnosed cytomegalovirus status with high specificity and sensitivity.

The origin of this receptor is a man aged 35-49 years in good health and CMV-seropositive. The material sequenced was PBMCs. The chain uses TRBV5-1 and TRBJ2-2; possible D gene TRBD2, 5 bases. CDR3 coding DNA: TGCGCCAGCAGCTTTGGACTGCTCTCACTATCGGACACCGGGGAGCTGTTTTTT. Amino acid sequence: CASSFGLLSLSDTGELFF.